This T cell receptor beta chain is drawn from a study of shared clonotypes between healthy human individuals (dated by TCRdb to about 2020). Notes on the research overall: The cohort comprised two women and a few men aged 18 to 49 years. Per donor, three plates each were used for CD4 naive and CD4 memory, two for CD8 naive, and one for CD8 memory. To estimate repertoire size and how much clonotype sharing occurs between individuals, the study deeply sequenced the blood TCR repertoires of five healthy adults. Libraries were prepared and TCR repertoires were sequenced by different laboratories using diverse techniques, in order to increase sequencing depth and limit assay-specific biases. Per donor, leukapheresis produced somewhere between about 0.94 and 10 billion PBMCs. Broader findings and caveats from the paper: Higher generation probabilities were observed for clonotypes shared by all four sorted-subset donors than for non-shared clonotypes. Incomplete sequencing was indicated by rarefaction of sorted-subset datasets, despite the large sequencing depth. Naive subsets generally had larger estimated clonotype richness than memory subsets did. Sampling was restricted to blood, and TCR repertoires in tissues likely differ from the TCR repertoires found in blood. Because the study included only a small number of donors, the genetic and exposure-history diversity represented was limited. Pairwise subsampling indicated that sequencing depth was expected to affect the degree of clonotype sharing among donors. Across a few donors, roughly 5% of naive CD4, roughly 3.5% of naive CD8, 2% to 2.5% of memory CD4, and 0.3% to 0.45% of memory CD8 clonotypes were shared.

About this clone: No antigen is known for it. Per-nucleotide qualities are absent, and no much larger clonotype sits a single base away.

TCR CDR3 regions were amplified from genomic DNA by multiplex PCR using the deep immunoSEQ assay. For each cell subset, the extracted genomic DNA was distributed evenly across all wells of several immunoSEQ 96-well plates, and each plate served as one replicate. For sorted subsets, around 200 ng genomic DNA, equal to tens of thousands of T cell genomes, was loaded into each replicate PCR. Purified libraries were measured with a Qubit 3.0 fluorometer, size-checked on a Bioanalyzer 2100, and measured again with the KAPA Library Quantification kit. A separate single-read 150-cycle Illumina NextSeq 550 flow cell was used to sequence each immunoSEQ 96-well plate. The study's processing was this. Because the immunoSEQ output included only junctional sequences and no quality scores, the filtering could not be the same as the filtering used for full-length reads. To assign V/J genes and CDR3, sequences were annotated against IMGT germline references using PyIR, a Python wrapper for IgBLAST v1.9. Any read was removed if the V/J assignment was weak (E-value above 1e-6), the CDR3 was missing, or the read contained stop codons, out-of-frame junctions, or ambiguous translated residues. V3J clonotypes were defined by identical inferred V gene, J gene, and CDR3 amino acid sequence. The percentage overlap between two repertoires was calculated by dividing the number of shared unique clonotypes by the size of the smaller repertoire. Repertoire richness was assessed with RTK rarefaction, the Chao1 estimator, and Recon v2.1 estimates of unobserved clonotypes. Generation probabilities were computed with OLGA for all TCRbeta clonotypes obtained by the gDNA method from a handful of donors. TCRdb re-hosts the immuneACCESS table, in-frame sequences only. Its copies lack some clones; in the studies checked, an unresolved V gene accounts for under half of them, and the cause for the rest is not known. V, J and clone size are taken as reported in that table, and D and trimming were inferred from the DNA itself. The sample table lists 2 million to 3 million clones, approximately 93% of them with a count of one. The ten largest account for roughly 0.36% of the sample.

The donors were healthy, HIV-negative adults who had no recently reported acute infections or vaccinations. Every donor was a Caucasian adult living in Nashville, Tennessee, USA. CD4+ T cells were enriched by magnetic negative selection; naive cells were then positively selected on CD45RA, and the negative fraction formed the memory subset. Blood was obtained by leukapheresis, after which PBMCs were separated by Ficoll-Histopaque density gradient centrifugation and cryopreserved in liquid nitrogen vapor phase. Analytical flow cytometry was used to check the purity and quantity of every magnetically sorted T cell population. Genomic DNA was isolated from each sorted fraction and quantified by UV absorbance on a Nanodrop 2000c. This sequence originates from a man aged 18 to 35 in good health. Some clones in this sample may be carry-over from other donors' samples. The sample taken for sequencing was naive CD4+ T cells from PBMCs. The cell subset or site label of this sample denotes: CD45RA+ positively selected.

The bases are TGTGCCAGCAATTCGGGCCTTGGTCGTTACGAGCAGTACTTC. It translates as CASNSGLGRYEQYF. The chain joins TRBV28 to TRBJ2-7, with the D gene too uncertain to name. The CDR3 holds 14 amino acids from the cysteine to the phenylalanine. The entry retains the CDR3 DNA only, 42 bases that are in frame from base 1. V loses 7 bases of germline sequence and J loses 4 bases, and the interval between the two ends is 17 bases. Per the germline V gene, MDHEN is the CDR1 and SYDVKM is the CDR2. With all but the CDR3 taken from the reference TRBV28 and TRBJ2-7 genes, the full variable domain is: DVKVTQSSRYLVKRTGEKVFLECVQDMDHENMFWYRQDPGLGLRLIYFSYDVKMKEKGDIPEGYSVSREKKERFSLILESASTNQTSMYLCASNSGLGRYEQYFGPGTRLTVT.